These 15 T cell receptor beta chains originate from one sample sequenced in a study of T cell responses to AZD1222 COVID-19 vaccine (dated by TCRdb to the early 2020s). The library was obtained by the immunoSEQ multiplex PCR assay. This is the immuneACCESS table as TCRdb keeps it, with only in-frame sequences that have V and J called. A part of the clones is gone; compared with another copy, unresolved V genes explain less than half, and the rest is unexplained. The table for this sample lists 120,000 to 150,000 clones; about 91% of them were counted only once. Around 2.7% of the sample lies in the top ten. The time point label of this sample denotes: baseline before first vaccination. Sequences were derived from peripheral blood, sampled on day 0 of AZD1222 vaccination. The receptors come from an adult in good health.

The table lists this clone with a count of one. The rearrangement joins TRBV6-5 to TRBJ1-5, with 9 bases aligning to TRBD1. Germline V gives CDR1 MNHEY, CDR2 SVGAGI. Germline trimming cut 6 bases from V and 10 bases from J; bases unmatched to any gene: 7. The CDR3 spans 13 residues. The CDR3 here is CASRMGQGAPQHF. The CDR3, as DNA: TGTGCCAGCAGGATGGGACAGGGCGCCCCCCAGCATTTT.

This clone came up many times. V and J are TRBV11-1 and TRBJ2-7, with TRBD1 as a possible D gene (6 bases). The germline gives CDR1 SGHAT, CDR2 FQDESV (reference sequence). With 1 base removed from V and 5 bases from J, the gap between germline ends came to 9 bases. This CDR3 region has 13 residues. CDR3 bases: TGTGCCAGCAGCTTAGGACAGGATAACGAGCAGTACTTC. It translates to CASSLGQDNEQYF.

J is TRBJ2-7 and V is TRBV4-1, with a tentative D call TRBD1 (5 bases). Germline-derived CDR1 and CDR2 are MGHRA and YSYEKL. Trimming cost V 0 bases and J 5 bases, with 11 bases left between them. The length of the CDR3 is 14 residues. The DNA of the CDR3 is TGCGCCAGCAGCCAAGACAGGGTAGGCGACGAGCAGTACTTC. It is translated as CASSQDRVGDEQYF.

The genes are TRBV25-1 and TRBJ1-5, with 7 bases matching TRBD1. CDR1 MGHDK and CDR2 SYGVNS come from the germline V gene. This CDR3 has 17 residues. Trimming took 6 bases from V and 4 from J; bases not matched to a gene: 15. CDR3 DNA: TGTGCCAGCAGCTTACTTCCCGGGACAGAAGGTAATCAGCCCCAGCATTTT. It encodes CASSLLPGTEGNQPQHF.

The rearrangement links TRBV24-1 to TRBJ1-2; 9 bases are a match to TRBD1. The CDR3 sequence is 18 residues long. The V and J ends lost 3 bases and 6 bases, in that order; junction bases with no gene match: 16. Germline CDR1 reads KGHDR; CDR2 reads SFDVKD. This CDR3 reads CATSDGPGTGPEGNGYTF. In nucleotides, the CDR3 is TGTGCCACCAGTGATGGTCCCGGGACAGGGCCAGAAGGTAATGGCTACACCTTC.

The V call is TRBV7-3, the J call TRBJ1-3; D remains unclear. The CDR3 extends over 15 amino acids. Trimming removed 4 bases at V and 0 bases at J, with 10 bases between. Germline V gene data show CDR1 as SGHTA and CDR2 as FQGTGA. The CDR3 DNA follows: TGTGCCAGCAGCTCAGGACCGAGCTCTGGAAACACCATATATTTT. Amino acid sequence: CASSSGPSSGNTIYF.

The chain combines TRBV27 with TRBJ2-7; D unresolved. Germline loops: CDR1 MNHEY, CDR2 SMNVEV (reference sequence). V was cut by 2 bases and J by 3 bases, with 11 bases left in between. The CDR3 length is 14 residues. The CDR3 protein is CASSLIPLGYEQYF. CDR3 sequence (DNA): TGTGCCAGCAGTTTAATCCCCTTGGGCTACGAGCAGTACTTC.

Notes on this clone: Other DNA sequences in this specimen translate into the identical CDR3. The rearrangement joins TRBV20-1 to TRBJ1-2; the D is unclear. Germline V gene data show CDR1 as DFQATT and CDR2 as SNEGSKA (reference sequence). V was clipped by 3 bases and J by 8 bases, with 10 bases between them. This CDR3 region has 11 residues. DNA of the CDR3: TGCAGTGCTAGGGCACCTGAAGGCTACACCTTC. Its protein is CSARAPEGYTF.

V and J are TRBV7-3 and TRBJ2-2, with D perhaps matching TRBD2 (6 bases). The CDR3 loop spans 16 amino acids. The V gene's germline CDR1 is SGHTA and CDR2 FQGTGA. V lost 2 bases and J 8 bases, leaving 18 bases between the germline ends. The CDR3 nucleotides read TGTGCCAGCAGCTTATCAAGCGGAGGAGGGAAGGGGGAGCTGTTTTTT. This translates into CASSLSSGGGKGELFF.

The J gene is TRBJ2-2, the V gene TRBV7-7; a weak D match, TRBD1 (6 bases). From germline, CDR1 is SSHAT and CDR2 FNYEAQ (reference sequence). The CDR3 sequence is 16 residues long. Trimming left V 1 base short and J 3 bases short, with 12 bases between. The CDR3 DNA follows: TGTGCCAGCAGCTTAGGACAGGACAGATACACCGGGGAGCTGTTTTTT. Translation: CASSLGQDRYTGELFF.

The rearrangement joins TRBV11-3 to TRBJ2-3; D possibly corresponds to TRBD1 (5 bases). With 3 bases removed from V and 14 bases from J, the gap between germline ends came to 15 bases. There are 12 residues in the CDR3. Germline V gene data show CDR1 as SGHNT and CDR2 as YENEEA. The CDR3 DNA sequence: TGTGCCAGCAGCTTGAGTGTAGGGGTCGGGTATTTT. Amino acid sequence: CASSLSVGVGYF. The variable domain in full, with the rest retrieved from reference TRBV11-3 and TRBJ2-3, is EAGVVQSPRYKIIEKKQPVAFWCNPISGHNTLYWYLQNLGQGPELLIRYENEEAVDDSQLPKDRFSAERLKGVDSTLKIQPAELGDSAVYLCASSLSVGVGYFGPGTRLTVL.

The V and J genes are TRBV28 and TRBJ1-5; D is possibly TRBD1 (6 bases). V was pared by 9 bases and J by 9 bases, with 21 bases between. Per the germline V gene, CDR1 is MDHEN and CDR2 is SYDVKM. This CDR3 contains 14 residues. In nucleotides, the CDR3 is TGTGCCAGTATCGAGAGGGGGGTGGTTAGGCCCCAGCATTTT. Its protein is CASIERGVVRPQHF.

The chain is built from TRBV6-5 and TRBJ2-1, with D unresolved. The CDR3 has 11 amino acids. Germline assignment: CDR1 MNHEY and CDR2 SVGAGI. The V gene lost 1 base and the J gene lost 8 bases, with 3 bases spanning the gap. This CDR3 reads CASSYLYEQFF. CDR3 in DNA: TGTGCCAGCAGTTACTTGTATGAGCAGTTCTTC.

The chain joins TRBV4-3 to TRBJ2-7; possibly TRBD1 for D (5 bases). The CDR3 sequence is 15 residues long. CDR1 is LGHNA and CDR2 is YSLEER in the germline V gene. V was cut by 0 bases and J by 3 bases, with 12 bases left in between. CDR3 sequence (DNA): TGCGCCAGCAGCCAAGAACAGGTTCCTAGCTACGAGCAGTACTTC. Translated, it gives CASSQEQVPSYEQYF.

The J gene is TRBJ2-3, the V gene TRBV14; D possibly corresponds to TRBD2 (5 bases). CDR1 and CDR2 from the germline V gene are SGHDN and FVKESK. The CDR3 runs 14 residues. V was clipped by 3 bases and J by 6 bases, with 13 bases between them. CDR3 sequence (DNA): TGTGCCAGCAGCCAGGGCCTAGCTCCGGATACGCAGTATTTT. This encodes CASSQGLAPDTQYF.